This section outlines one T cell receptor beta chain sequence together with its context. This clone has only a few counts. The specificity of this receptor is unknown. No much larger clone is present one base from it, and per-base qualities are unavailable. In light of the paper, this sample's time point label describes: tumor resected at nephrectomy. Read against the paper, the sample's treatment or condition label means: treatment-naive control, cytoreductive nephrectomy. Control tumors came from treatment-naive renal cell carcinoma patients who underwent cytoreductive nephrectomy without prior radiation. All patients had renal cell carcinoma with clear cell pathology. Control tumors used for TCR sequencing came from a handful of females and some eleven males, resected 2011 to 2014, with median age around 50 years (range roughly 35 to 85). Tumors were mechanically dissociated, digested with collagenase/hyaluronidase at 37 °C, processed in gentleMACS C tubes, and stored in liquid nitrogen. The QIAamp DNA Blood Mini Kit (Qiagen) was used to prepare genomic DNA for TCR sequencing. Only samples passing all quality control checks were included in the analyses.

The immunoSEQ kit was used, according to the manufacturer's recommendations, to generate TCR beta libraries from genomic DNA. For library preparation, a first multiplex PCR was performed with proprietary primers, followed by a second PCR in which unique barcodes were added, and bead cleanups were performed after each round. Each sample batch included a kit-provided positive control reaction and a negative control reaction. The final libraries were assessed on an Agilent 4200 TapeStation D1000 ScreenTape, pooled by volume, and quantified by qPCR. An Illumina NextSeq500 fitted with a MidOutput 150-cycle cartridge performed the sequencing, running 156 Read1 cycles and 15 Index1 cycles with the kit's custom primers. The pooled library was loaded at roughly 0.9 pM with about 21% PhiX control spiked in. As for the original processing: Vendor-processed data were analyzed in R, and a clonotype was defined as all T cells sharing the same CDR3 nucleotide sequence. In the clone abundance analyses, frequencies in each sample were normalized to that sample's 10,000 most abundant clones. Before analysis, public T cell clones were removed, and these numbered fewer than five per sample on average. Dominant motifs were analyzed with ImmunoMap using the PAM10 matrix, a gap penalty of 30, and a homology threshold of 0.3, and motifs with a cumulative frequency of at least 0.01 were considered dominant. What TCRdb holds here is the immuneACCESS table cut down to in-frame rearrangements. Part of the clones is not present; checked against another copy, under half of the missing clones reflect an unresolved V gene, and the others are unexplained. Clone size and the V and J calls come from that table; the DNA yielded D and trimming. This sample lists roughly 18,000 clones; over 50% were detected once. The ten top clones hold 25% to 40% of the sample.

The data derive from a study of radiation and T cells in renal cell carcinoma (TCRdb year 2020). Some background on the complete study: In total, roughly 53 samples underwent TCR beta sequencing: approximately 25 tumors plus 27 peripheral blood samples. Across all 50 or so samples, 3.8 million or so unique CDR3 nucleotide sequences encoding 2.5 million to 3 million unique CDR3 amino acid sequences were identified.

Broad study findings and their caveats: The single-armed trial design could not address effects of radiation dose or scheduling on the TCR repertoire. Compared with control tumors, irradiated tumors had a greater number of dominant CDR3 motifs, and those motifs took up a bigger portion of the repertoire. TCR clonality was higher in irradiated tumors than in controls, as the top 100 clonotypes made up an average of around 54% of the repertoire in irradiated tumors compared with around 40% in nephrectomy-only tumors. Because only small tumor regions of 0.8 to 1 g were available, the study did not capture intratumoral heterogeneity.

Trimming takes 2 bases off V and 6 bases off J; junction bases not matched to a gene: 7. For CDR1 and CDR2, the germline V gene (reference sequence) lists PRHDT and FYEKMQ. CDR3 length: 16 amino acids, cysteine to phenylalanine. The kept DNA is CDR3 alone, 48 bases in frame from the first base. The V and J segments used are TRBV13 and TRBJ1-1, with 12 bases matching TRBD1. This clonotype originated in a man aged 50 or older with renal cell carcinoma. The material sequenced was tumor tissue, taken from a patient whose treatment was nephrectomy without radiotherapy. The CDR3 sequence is CASSLLGQGARSEAFF. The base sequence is TGTGCCAGCAGCTTACTGGGACAGGGGGCGCGCTCTGAAGCTTTCTTT.